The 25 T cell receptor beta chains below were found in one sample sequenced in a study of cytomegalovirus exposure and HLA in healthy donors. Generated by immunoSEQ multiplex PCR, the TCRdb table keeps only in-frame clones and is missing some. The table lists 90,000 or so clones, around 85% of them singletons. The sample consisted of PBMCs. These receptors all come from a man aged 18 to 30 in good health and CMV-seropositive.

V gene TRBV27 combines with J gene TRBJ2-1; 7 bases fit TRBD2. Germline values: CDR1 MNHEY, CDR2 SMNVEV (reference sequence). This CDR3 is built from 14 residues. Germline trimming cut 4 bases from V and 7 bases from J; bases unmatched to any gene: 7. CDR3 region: CASSSTSVTNEQFF. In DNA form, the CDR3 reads TGTGCCAGCAGTTCCACTAGCGTGACTAATGAGCAGTTCTTC.

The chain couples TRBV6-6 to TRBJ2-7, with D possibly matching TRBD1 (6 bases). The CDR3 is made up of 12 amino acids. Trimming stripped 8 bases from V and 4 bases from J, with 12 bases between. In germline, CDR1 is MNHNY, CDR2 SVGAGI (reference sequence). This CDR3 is CASLNRAYEQYF. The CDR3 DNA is TGTGCCAGCCTGAACAGGGCGTACGAGCAGTACTTC.

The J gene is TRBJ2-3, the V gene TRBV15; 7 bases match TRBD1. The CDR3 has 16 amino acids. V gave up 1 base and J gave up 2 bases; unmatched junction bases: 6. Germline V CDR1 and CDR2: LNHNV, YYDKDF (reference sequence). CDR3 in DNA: TGTGCCACCAGCAGAGGGCCGGGACAGAACACAGATACGCAGTATTTT. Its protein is CATSRGPGQNTDTQYF.

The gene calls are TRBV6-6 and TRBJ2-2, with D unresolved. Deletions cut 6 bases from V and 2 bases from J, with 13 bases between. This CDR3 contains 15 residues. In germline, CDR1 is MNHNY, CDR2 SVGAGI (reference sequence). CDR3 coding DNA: TGTGCCAGCAGGCTGACAAGATCAAACACCGGGGAGCTGTTTTTT. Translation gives CASRLTRSNTGELFF.

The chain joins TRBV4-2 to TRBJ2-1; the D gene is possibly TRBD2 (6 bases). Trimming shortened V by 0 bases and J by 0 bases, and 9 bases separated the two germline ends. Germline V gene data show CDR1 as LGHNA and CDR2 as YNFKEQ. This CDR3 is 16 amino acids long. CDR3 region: CASSQDHGSSYNEQFF. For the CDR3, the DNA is TGTGCCAGCAGCCAAGATCACGGGAGCTCCTACAATGAGCAGTTCTTC.

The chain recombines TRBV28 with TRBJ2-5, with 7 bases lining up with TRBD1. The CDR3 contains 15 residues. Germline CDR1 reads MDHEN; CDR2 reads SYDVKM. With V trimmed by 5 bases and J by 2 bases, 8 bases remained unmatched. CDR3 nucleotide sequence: TGTGCCAGCAGTCTAGGTGGACAGGCTCAAGAGACCCAGTACTTC. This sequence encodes CASSLGGQAQETQYF.

CDR3 in DNA: TGTGCCAGCAAAGCGTCATGGCAGTCCAACTATGGCTACACCTTC. This sequence encodes CASKASWQSNYGYTF. The genes are TRBV28 and TRBJ1-2; D remains ambiguous. Trimming left V 7 bases short and J 2 bases short, with 17 bases between. The CDR3 has 15 amino acids. CDR1 is MDHEN, CDR2 SYDVKM, per germline.

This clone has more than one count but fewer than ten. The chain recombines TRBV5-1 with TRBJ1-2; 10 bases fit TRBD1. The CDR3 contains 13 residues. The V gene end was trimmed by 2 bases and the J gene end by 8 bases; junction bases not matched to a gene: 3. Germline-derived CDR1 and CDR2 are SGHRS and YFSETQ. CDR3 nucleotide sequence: TGCGCCAGCAGCTTTGGGACAGGGGAAGGCTACACCTTC. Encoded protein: CASSFGTGEGYTF.

The CDR3 loop reads CASSRGSAGYEQYF. CDR3 sequence (DNA): TGTGCCAGCAGCAGAGGCAGCGCTGGGTACGAGCAGTACTTC. The chain carries TRBV7-9 and TRBJ2-7; the D is unclear. V lost 5 bases, J lost 4 bases, and 15 bases lay in between. Germline V gene lookup returns CDR1 SEHNR and CDR2 FQNEAQ (reference sequence). The CDR3 runs 14 residues. The whole variable domain, remainder taken from reference TRBV7-9 and TRBJ2-7, is DTGVSQNPRHKITKRGQNVTFRCDPISEHNRLYWYRQTLGQGPEFLTYFQNEAQLEKSRLLSDRFSAERPKGSFSTLEIQRTEQGDSAMYLCASSRGSAGYEQYFGPGTRLTVT.

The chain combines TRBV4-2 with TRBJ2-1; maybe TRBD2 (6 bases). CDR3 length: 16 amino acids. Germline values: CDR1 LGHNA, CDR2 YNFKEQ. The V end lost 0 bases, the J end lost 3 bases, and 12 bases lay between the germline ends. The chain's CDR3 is CASSQEGRGYYNEQFF. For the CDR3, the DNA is TGTGCCAGCAGCCAAGAGGGGCGGGGTTACTACAATGAGCAGTTCTTC.

The CDR3 DNA follows: TGTGCCACCAGCAGAGATCTAGACGAGCAGTACTTC. The encoded protein is CATSRDLDEQYF. The chain joins TRBV15 to TRBJ2-7; D is unclear. This CDR3 has 12 residues. V was pared by 0 bases and J by 5 bases, with 5 bases between. Germline V lookup: CDR1 LNHNV, CDR2 YYDKDF (reference sequence).

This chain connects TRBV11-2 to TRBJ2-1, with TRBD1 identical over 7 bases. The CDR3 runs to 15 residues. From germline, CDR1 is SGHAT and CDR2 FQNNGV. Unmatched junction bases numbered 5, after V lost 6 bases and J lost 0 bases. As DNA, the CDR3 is TGTGCCAGCAGGGGAGACAGGGTCTCCTACAATGAGCAGTTCTTC. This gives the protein CASRGDRVSYNEQFF. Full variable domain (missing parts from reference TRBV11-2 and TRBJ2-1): EAGVAQSPRYKIIEKRQSVAFWCNPISGHATLYWYQQILGQGPKLLIQFQNNGVVDDSQLPKDRFSAERLKGVDSTLKIQPAKLEDSAVYLCASRGDRVSYNEQFFGPGTRLTVL.

As DNA, the CDR3 is TGTGCCTGGAGATCCCCCAACAGGGCCTATGGCTACACCTTC. Translating it yields CAWRSPNRAYGYTF. The chain carries TRBV30 and TRBJ1-2, with a possible D match to TRBD1 (6 bases). Germline assignment: CDR1 GTSNPN and CDR2 SVGIG (reference sequence). V was cut by 3 bases and J by 4 bases, with 15 bases left in between. This CDR3 is 14 amino acids long. Full variable domain (missing parts from reference TRBV30 and TRBJ1-2): SQTIHQWPATLVQPVGSPLSLECTVEGTSNPNLYWYRQAAGRGLQLLFYSVGIGQISSEVPQNLSASRPQDRQFILSSKKLLLSDSGFYLCAWRSPNRAYGYTFGSGTRLTVV.

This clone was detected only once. CDR3 protein: CSVGGGQETQYF. The CDR3 nucleotides read TGCAGCGTTGGAGGGGGCCAAGAGACCCAGTACTTC. J is TRBJ2-5 and V is TRBV29-1; D is possibly TRBD1 (6 bases). From germline, CDR1 is SQVTM and CDR2 ANQGSEA. The V end was cut by 4 bases, the J end by 1 base, with 7 bases between. The CDR3 has 12 residues.

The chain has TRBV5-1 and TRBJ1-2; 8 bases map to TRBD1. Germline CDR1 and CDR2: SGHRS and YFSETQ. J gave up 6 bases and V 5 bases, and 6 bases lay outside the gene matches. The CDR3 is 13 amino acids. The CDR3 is CASRRDRIDGYTF. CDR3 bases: TGCGCCAGCAGACGGGACAGGATCGATGGCTACACCTTC.

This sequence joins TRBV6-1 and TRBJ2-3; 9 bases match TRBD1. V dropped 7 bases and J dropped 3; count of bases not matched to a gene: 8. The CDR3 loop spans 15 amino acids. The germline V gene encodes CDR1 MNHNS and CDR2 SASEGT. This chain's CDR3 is CASNHPQGATDTQYF. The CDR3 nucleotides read TGTGCCAGCAACCACCCACAGGGGGCTACAGATACGCAGTATTTT.

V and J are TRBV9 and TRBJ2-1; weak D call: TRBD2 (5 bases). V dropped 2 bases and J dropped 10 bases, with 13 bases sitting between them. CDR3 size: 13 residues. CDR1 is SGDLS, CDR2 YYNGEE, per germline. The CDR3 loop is CASSVVSGTEQFF. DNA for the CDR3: TGTGCCAGCAGCGTTGTGAGCGGAACGGAGCAGTTCTTC.

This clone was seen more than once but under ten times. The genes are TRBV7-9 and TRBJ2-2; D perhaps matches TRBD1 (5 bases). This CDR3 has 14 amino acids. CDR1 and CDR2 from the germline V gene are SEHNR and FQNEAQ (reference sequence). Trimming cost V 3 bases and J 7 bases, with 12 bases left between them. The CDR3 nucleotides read TGTGCCAGCAGCTTGGCAGGGTTCAGCGGGGAGCTGTTTTTT. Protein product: CASSLAGFSGELFF.

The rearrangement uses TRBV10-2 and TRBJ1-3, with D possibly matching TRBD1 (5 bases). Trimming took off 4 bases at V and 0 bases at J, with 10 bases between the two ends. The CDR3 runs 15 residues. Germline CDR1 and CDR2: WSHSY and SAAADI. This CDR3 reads CASSGTRYSGNTIYF. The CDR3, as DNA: TGCGCCAGCAGTGGGACACGTTACTCTGGAAACACCATATATTTT.

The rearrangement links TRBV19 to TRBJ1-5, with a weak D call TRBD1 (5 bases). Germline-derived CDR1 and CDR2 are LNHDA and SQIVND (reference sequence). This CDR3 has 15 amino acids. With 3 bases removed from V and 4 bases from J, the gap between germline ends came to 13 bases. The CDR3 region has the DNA TGTGCCAGTAGTATGCGCAGGGTAGGGAATCAGCCCCAGCATTTT. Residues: CASSMRRVGNQPQHF.

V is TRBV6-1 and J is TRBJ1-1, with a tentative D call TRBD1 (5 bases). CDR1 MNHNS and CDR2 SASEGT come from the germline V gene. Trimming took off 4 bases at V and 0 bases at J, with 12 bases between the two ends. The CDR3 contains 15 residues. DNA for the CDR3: TGTGCCAGCAGTGTCACCGACAGCCTGAACACTGAAGCTTTCTTT. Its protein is CASSVTDSLNTEAFF.

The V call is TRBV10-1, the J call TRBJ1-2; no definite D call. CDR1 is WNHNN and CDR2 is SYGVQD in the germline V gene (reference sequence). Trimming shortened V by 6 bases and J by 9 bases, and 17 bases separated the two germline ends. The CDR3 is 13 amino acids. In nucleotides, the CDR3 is TGCGCCAGCAGCCCTTCCCTGTATGAGAGCTACACCTTC. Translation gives CASSPSLYESYTF.

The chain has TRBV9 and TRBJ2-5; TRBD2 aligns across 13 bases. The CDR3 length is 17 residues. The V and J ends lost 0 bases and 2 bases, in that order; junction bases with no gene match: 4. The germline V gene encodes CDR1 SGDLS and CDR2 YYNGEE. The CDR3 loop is CASSVGLAGGGQETQYF. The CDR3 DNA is TGTGCCAGCAGCGTAGGACTAGCGGGAGGTGGGCAAGAGACCCAGTACTTC.

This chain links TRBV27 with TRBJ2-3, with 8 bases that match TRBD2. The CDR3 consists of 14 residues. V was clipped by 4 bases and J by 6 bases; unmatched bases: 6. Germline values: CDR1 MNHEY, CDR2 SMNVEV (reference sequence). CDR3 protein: CASSSGLAGDTQYF. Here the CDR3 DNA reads TGTGCCAGCAGTTCCGGACTAGCAGGGGATACGCAGTATTTT.

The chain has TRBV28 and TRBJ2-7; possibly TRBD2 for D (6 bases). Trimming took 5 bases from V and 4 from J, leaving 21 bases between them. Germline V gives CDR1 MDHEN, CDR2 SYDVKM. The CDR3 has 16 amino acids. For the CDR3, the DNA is TGTGCCAGCAGTACCCCACGGGGGACGGATGGATACGAGCAGTACTTC. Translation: CASSTPRGTDGYEQYF.